These 27 T cell receptor beta chains were all obtained from the same sample, sequenced in a study of shared clonotypes between healthy human individuals. The data were produced by immunoSEQ multiplex PCR, yet TCRdb's version contains in-frame clones alone and is incomplete. The table has about 600,000 clones, 95% to 98% seen once. The sequencing sample was made of naive CD4+ T cells sorted from blood. Subset: CD45RA+ positively selected. All receptors derive from a young woman in good health.

This clone was recorded only once. The same CDR3 can be traced to other DNA sequences in this sample. The chain links TRBV7-9 to TRBJ1-4; D is perhaps TRBD1 (5 bases). Germline CDR1 is SEHNR and CDR2 is FQNEAQ (reference sequence). The CDR3 sequence is 12 residues long. V lost 5 bases and J lost 4, with 5 bases in between. The CDR3 nucleotides are TGTGCCAGCAGCCAGGGTAATGAAAAACTGTTTTTT. The encoded protein is CASSQGNEKLFF.

The J gene is TRBJ2-1, the V gene TRBV9; D is undetermined. V lost 1 base, J lost 4 bases, and 9 bases lay in between. The CDR3 loop spans 14 amino acids. The germline V gene has CDR1 SGDLS and CDR2 YYNGEE. The CDR3 is CASSVFGKYNEQFF. CDR3 in DNA: TGTGCCAGCAGCGTATTTGGCAAATACAATGAGCAGTTCTTC.

This rearrangement joins TRBV10-3 to TRBJ1-4; 8 bases match TRBD1. The germline V gene has CDR1 ENHRY and CDR2 SYGVKD. V lost 2 bases and J lost 3; bases outside the gene matches: 5. CDR3 length: 16 amino acids. CDR3 nucleotide sequence: TGTGCCATCAGTGAGGGGACAGGACTTCCTAATGAAAAACTGTTTTTT. Amino acid sequence: CAISEGTGLPNEKLFF.

This chain links TRBV11-3 with TRBJ1-1; no reliable D call. Germline V gene sequence: CDR1 SGHNT, CDR2 YENEEA. V gave up 0 bases and J gave up 5 bases, with 13 bases separating them. The CDR3 runs 15 residues. The CDR3 region has the DNA TGTGCCAGCAGCTTAGACGGAGGAACGGGGACTGAAGCTTTCTTT. Its translation: CASSLDGGTGTEAFF.

CDR3 sequence (DNA): TGTGCCAGCAGCCTTCCCGGGAAGGAAGCTTTCTTT. As protein: CASSLPGKEAFF. The chain employs TRBV7-9 and TRBJ1-1; no clear D gene. V was pared by 5 bases and J by 8 bases, with 12 bases between. This CDR3 region has 12 residues. CDR1 is SEHNR, CDR2 FQNEAQ, per germline (reference sequence). Drawing the rest from reference TRBV7-9 and TRBJ1-1, the complete variable domain is DTGVSQNPRHKITKRGQNVTFRCDPISEHNRLYWYRQTLGQGPEFLTYFQNEAQLEKSRLLSDRFSAERPKGSFSTLEIQRTEQGDSAMYLCASSLPGKEAFFGQGTRLTVV.

V gene TRBV5-1 combines with J gene TRBJ2-7; the D is unclear. The V and J ends lost 0 bases and 5 bases respectively, with 12 bases between them. CDR3 length: 14 residues. Germline V CDR1 and CDR2: SGHRS, YFSETQ. The DNA for the CDR3 is TGCGCCAGCAGCTTGGTACACCGACCCGACGAGCAGTACTTC. Translated: CASSLVHRPDEQYF.

The chain couples TRBV28 to TRBJ2-5; perhaps TRBD2 as D (5 bases). The closer fit of TRBJ2-7 to the DNA end suggests the J call may be wrong. CDR3 size: 12 residues. Germline V gene lookup returns CDR1 MDHEN and CDR2 SYDVKM. CDR3 region: CASKSGSYEQYF. Written as DNA, the CDR3 is TGTGCCAGCAAGTCGGGATCCTACGAGCAGTACTTC.

The chain couples TRBV5-1 to TRBJ2-6; D possibly corresponds to TRBD1 (6 bases). The V and J ends lost 0 bases and 0 bases respectively, with 13 bases between them. In germline, CDR1 is SGHRS, CDR2 YFSETQ. There are 18 residues in the CDR3. CDR3 DNA sequence: TGCGCCAGCAGCTTGGTACGTGGGGGCGTCTCTGGGGCCAACGTCCTGACTTTC. It translates to CASSLVRGGVSGANVLTF.

This chain links TRBV2 with TRBJ1-3; perhaps TRBD1 as D (5 bases). This CDR3 is 13 amino acids long. Trimming removed 8 bases at V and 0 bases at J, with 8 bases between. The germline V gene has CDR1 SNHLY and CDR2 FYNNEI. CDR3 DNA: TGTGCCAGCGACAGCAACTCTGGAAACACCATATATTTT. Translated: CASDSNSGNTIYF.

V usage is TRBV9 and J usage is TRBJ2-3; a possible D gene is TRBD2 (6 bases). Germline CDR1 SGDLS, CDR2 YYNGEE. CDR3 length equals 14 residues. V shed 7 bases and J shed 1 base, with 13 bases lying between them. The CDR3 sequence is CASARAGRTDTQYF. Written as DNA, the CDR3 is TGTGCCAGCGCCCGTGCGGGACGCACAGATACGCAGTATTTT. Combining the CDR3 with reference TRBV9 and TRBJ2-3 gives the whole variable domain DSGVTQTPKHLITATGQRVTLRCSPRSGDLSVYWYQQSLDQGLQFLIQYYNGEERAKGNILERFSAQQFPDLHSELNLSSLELGDSALYFCASARAGRTDTQYFGPGTRLTVL.

The chain employs TRBV27 and TRBJ2-7; 10 bases align to TRBD1. CDR3 length: 14 amino acids. With 6 bases clipped from V and 4 bases from J, the junction kept 6 bases outside the gene matches. CDR1 is MNHEY and CDR2 is SMNVEV in the germline V gene (reference sequence). The chain's CDR3 is CASSRQGAGYEQYF. The CDR3, as DNA: TGTGCCAGCAGCCGACAGGGGGCTGGGTACGAGCAGTACTTC.

This sequence joins TRBV5-5 and TRBJ1-3; 10 bases fit TRBD1. The CDR3 has 14 residues. Germline CDR1 and CDR2: SGHKS and YYEKEE (reference sequence). J lost 8 bases, V lost 2 bases, and 4 bases had no gene match. The CDR3 DNA is TGTGCCAGCAGCTTTGACAGGGGGCTGCACACCATATATTTT. Its protein product is CASSFDRGLHTIYF.

V is TRBV4-1 and J is TRBJ2-4; D is possibly TRBD2 (6 bases). Germline CDR1 is MGHRA and CDR2 is YSYEKL. The CDR3 loop spans 17 amino acids. V was pared by 1 base and J by 0 bases, with 13 bases between. The CDR3 spells CASSQGRDLLAKNIQYF. CDR3 DNA: TGCGCCAGCAGCCAAGGGAGGGACCTCTTAGCCAAAAACATTCAGTACTTC.

The genes are TRBV27 and TRBJ1-1; D remains unclear. In germline, CDR1 is MNHEY, CDR2 SMNVEV (reference sequence). The CDR3 runs to 15 residues. V was clipped by 5 bases and J by 3 bases, with 16 bases between them. CDR3 residues: CASSPNTYADTEAFF. For the CDR3, the DNA is TGTGCCAGCAGTCCAAACACCTATGCGGACACTGAAGCTTTCTTT.

This clone was picked up one time. The rearrangement uses TRBV7-2 and TRBJ2-1, with TRBD2 identical over 8 bases. V lost 5 bases and J lost 6; bases outside the gene matches: 21. Germline loops: CDR1 SGHTA, CDR2 FQGNSA. The CDR3 totals 19 residues. The CDR3 nucleotides read TGTGCCAGCAGCACCCGGGGAGCGGGAGACCTCGTCACCTTCAATGAGCAGTTCTTC. Translation: CASSTRGAGDLVTFNEQFF.

This clone was seen once. The rearrangement joins TRBV4-1 to TRBJ2-3; the D gene is possibly TRBD2 (6 bases). The germline V gene encodes CDR1 MGHRA and CDR2 YSYEKL. V lost 1 base to trimming and J lost 0 bases, with 11 bases between them. The CDR3 loop spans 16 amino acids. The CDR3: CASSQGRVASTDTQYF. The CDR3 DNA sequence: TGCGCCAGCAGCCAAGGGAGGGTGGCAAGCACAGATACGCAGTATTTT.

V and J are TRBV7-2 and TRBJ2-6; tentatively, D is TRBD1 (5 bases). Germline V gene data show CDR1 as SGHTA and CDR2 as FQGNSA. V dropped 5 bases and J dropped 0 bases, with 8 bases sitting between them. The CDR3 has 15 amino acids. The CDR3 sequence: CASSPGYSGANVLTF. DNA of the CDR3: TGTGCCAGCAGCCCAGGGTACTCTGGGGCCAACGTCCTGACTTTC.

V gene TRBV2 combines with J gene TRBJ2-1, with D perhaps TRBD1 (5 bases). V was trimmed by 4 bases and J by 15 bases, leaving 16 bases between them. The CDR3 covers 12 residues. Germline V CDR1 and CDR2: SNHLY, FYNNEI. The CDR3 coding sequence is TGTGCCAGCAGTGCCCAGGGTACTGTGCGGTTCTTC. Translation: CASSAQGTVRFF.

This chain uses TRBV28 with TRBJ1-1, with D hard to call. V was cut by 6 bases and J by 8 bases, with 10 bases left in between. This CDR3 has 11 amino acids. Germline V gene lookup returns CDR1 MDHEN and CDR2 SYDVKM. The CDR3 is CASSWQGEAFF. The CDR3 DNA follows: TGTGCCAGCAGCTGGCAAGGGGAAGCTTTCTTT.

This clone is a singleton in its sample. The rearrangement joins TRBV15 to TRBJ2-7; D might be TRBD2 (5 bases). The CDR3 sequence is 13 residues long. Germline CDR1 and CDR2: LNHNV and YYDKDF (reference sequence). Trimming removed 2 bases at V and 1 base at J, with 6 bases between. The CDR3 DNA reads as TGTGCCACCAGCAGAAGCGGTTCCTACGAGCAGTACTTC. Its protein is CATSRSGSYEQYF.

This rearrangement joins TRBV2 to TRBJ2-2; 7 bases align to TRBD1. V trimming: 6 bases; J trimming: 7 bases; junction bases outside the gene matches: 17. The CDR3 has 17 residues. CDR1 is SNHLY and CDR2 is FYNNEI in the germline V gene. The chain's CDR3 is CASSDHIDRVSGGELFF. The CDR3 DNA follows: TGTGCCAGCAGCGACCATATAGACAGGGTCTCTGGCGGGGAGCTGTTTTTT. Drawing the rest from reference TRBV2 and TRBJ2-2, the complete variable domain is EPEVTQTPSHQVTQMGQEVILRCVPISNHLYFYWYRQILGQKVEFLVSFYNNEISEKSEIFDDQFSVERPDGSNFTLKIRSTKLEDSAMYFCASSDHIDRVSGGELFFGEGSRLTVL.

In nucleotides, the CDR3 is TGTGCCAGCGGACCTTTTAGCGCAAATGAGCAGTTCTTC. Its protein is CASGPFSANEQFF. The V call is TRBV28, the J call TRBJ2-1; a possible D gene is TRBD2 (5 bases). This CDR3 is built from 13 residues. The germline gives CDR1 MDHEN, CDR2 SYDVKM. With 8 bases removed from V and 7 bases from J, the gap between germline ends came to 15 bases.

This sequence joins TRBV5-1 and TRBJ2-1; TRBD2 agrees at 12 bases. The V gene end was trimmed by 0 bases and the J gene end by 4 bases; junction bases not matched to a gene: 14. Germline V gene lookup returns CDR1 SGHRS and CDR2 YFSETQ. The CDR3 extends over 20 amino acids. CDR3 coding DNA: TGCGCCAGCAGCTTGGCCGGCGGACTAGCGGGACGGACTGGATACAATGAGCAGTTCTTC. It encodes CASSLAGGLAGRTGYNEQFF.

The chain couples TRBV15 to TRBJ2-1; no clear D. The CDR3 runs 17 residues. CDR1 LNHNV and CDR2 YYDKDF come from the germline V gene (reference sequence). V gave up 3 bases and J gave up 8 bases, with 23 bases separating them. CDR3 DNA sequence: TGTGCCACCAGCAGCCGCGACCGGATGAGTGGGGAACATGAGCAGTTCTTC. Its protein is CATSSRDRMSGEHEQFF.

The DNA of the CDR3 is TGCAGCGTCACAGGGGTGGCCTCTGGAAACACCATATATTTT. This gives the protein CSVTGVASGNTIYF. The chain recombines TRBV29-1 with TRBJ1-3, with TRBD1 matching 7 bases. Germline V CDR1 and CDR2: SQVTM, ANQGSEA. With V trimmed by 6 bases and J by 0 bases, 5 bases remained unmatched. This CDR3 contains 14 residues.

The chain couples TRBV19 to TRBJ2-3; 10 positions match TRBD2. This CDR3 spans 15 amino acids. The V gene end was trimmed by 1 base and the J gene end by 6 bases; junction bases not matched to a gene: 4. The germline V gene encodes CDR1 LNHDA and CDR2 SQIVND (reference sequence). DNA for the CDR3: TGTGCCAGTAGTATAGTGGCTAGCGGGAGTGATACGCAGTATTTT. Translation gives CASSIVASGSDTQYF.

This CDR3 is CAWSVPGNTEAFF. The CDR3 nucleotides read TGTGCCTGGAGTGTACCTGGGAACACTGAAGCTTTCTTT. The V call is TRBV30, the J call TRBJ1-1, with D unresolved. Trimming removed 0 bases at V and 1 base at J, with 6 bases between. The CDR3 is made up of 13 amino acids. Germline CDR1 and CDR2: GTSNPN and SVGIG (reference sequence).